This T cell receptor beta chain was captured by sequencing in a study of T cell responses to AZD1222 COVID-19 vaccine. Findings and caveats of the study: Receipt of two AZD1222 doses was followed by a rise in Spike-specific TCR breadth and depth. All repertoire sampling was performed exclusively after the peak T cell response.

TCRdb keeps only in-frame clones here, not all; method: immunoSEQ multiplex PCR. The data contain 89,000 or so clones, about 90% of them singletons. The CDR3 is 16 amino acids. In germline, CDR1 is LNHDA, CDR2 SQIVND (reference sequence). Trimming stripped 7 bases from V and 2 bases from J, with 19 bases between. A remark on this clone: What it recognizes is unknown.

The sequence came from an adult in good health. This material consisted of peripheral blood, taken on day 0 of AZD1222 vaccination. The V gene is TRBV19, the J gene TRBJ2-3; the D is unclear. CDR3 DNA sequence: TGTGCCAGTATTCCGAGGCCTGGGGTTACCACAGATACGCAGTATTTT. Translated: CASIPRPGVTTDTQYF. The full variable domain, its missing parts supplied by reference TRBV19 and TRBJ2-3, is DGGITQSPKYLFRKEGQNVTLSCEQNLNHDAMYWYRQDPGQGLRLIYYSQIVNDFQKGDIAEGYSVSREKKESFPLTVTSAQKNPTAFYLCASIPRPGVTTDTQYFGPGTRLTVL.